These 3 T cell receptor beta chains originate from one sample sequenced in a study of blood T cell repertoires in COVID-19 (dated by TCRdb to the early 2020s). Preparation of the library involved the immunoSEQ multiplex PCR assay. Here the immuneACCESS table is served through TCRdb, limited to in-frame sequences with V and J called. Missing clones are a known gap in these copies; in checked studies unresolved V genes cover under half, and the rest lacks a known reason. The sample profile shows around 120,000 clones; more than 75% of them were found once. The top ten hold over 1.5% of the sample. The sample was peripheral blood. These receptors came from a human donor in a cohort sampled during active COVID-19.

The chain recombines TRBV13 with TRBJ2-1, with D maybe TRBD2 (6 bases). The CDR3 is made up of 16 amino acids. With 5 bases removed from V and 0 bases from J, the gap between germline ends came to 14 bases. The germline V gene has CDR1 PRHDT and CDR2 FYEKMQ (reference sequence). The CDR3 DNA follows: TGTGCCAGCAGCGCCCCCCGGCGGGGCTCCTACAATGAGCAGTTCTTC. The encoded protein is CASSAPRRGSYNEQFF.

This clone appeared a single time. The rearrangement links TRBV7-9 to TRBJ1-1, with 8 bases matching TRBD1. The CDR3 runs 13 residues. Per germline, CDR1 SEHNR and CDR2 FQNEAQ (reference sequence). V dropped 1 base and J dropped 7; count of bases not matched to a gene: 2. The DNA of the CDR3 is TGTGCCAGCAGCTTAGGACAGGGGTATGAAGCTTTCTTT. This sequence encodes CASSLGQGYEAFF.

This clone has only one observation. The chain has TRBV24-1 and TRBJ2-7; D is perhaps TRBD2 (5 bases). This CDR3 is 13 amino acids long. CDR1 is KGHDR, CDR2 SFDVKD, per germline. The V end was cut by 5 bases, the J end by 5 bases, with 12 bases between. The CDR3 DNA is TGTGCCACCAGTGCCCGGGGTGGAAACGAGCAGTACTTC. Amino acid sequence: CATSARGGNEQYF.